This TCR beta chain was recovered during a study of identical twins. Findings and caveats of the study: Invariant MAIT and iNKT cells are populations that could partly confound zero-insertion analyses. Weaker excess twin sharing was seen among beta out-of-frame sequences.

V was pared by 7 bases and J by 5 bases, with 10 bases of the junction left unmatched. This CDR3 spans 14 amino acids. Through template switching, a universal primer site was introduced, and the cDNA contained unique molecular identifiers. One entry per CDR3 protein, called by TCRdb with MiXCR from the 5' RACE reads. The sample consists of more than 1.5 million distinct CDR3 sequences, less than 35% of them appearing once. As concerns this clonotype: Its antigen remains unknown.

The sample was cord blood. The sequence was obtained from a newborn girl in good health. V and J are TRBV12-3 or TRBV12-4 and TRBJ1-2, with 7 bases aligning to TRBD1. The CDR3 bases are TGTGCCAGCACCTTAGGGGCAGGGGGTTATGGCTACACCTTC. This gives the protein CASTLGAGGYGYTF.